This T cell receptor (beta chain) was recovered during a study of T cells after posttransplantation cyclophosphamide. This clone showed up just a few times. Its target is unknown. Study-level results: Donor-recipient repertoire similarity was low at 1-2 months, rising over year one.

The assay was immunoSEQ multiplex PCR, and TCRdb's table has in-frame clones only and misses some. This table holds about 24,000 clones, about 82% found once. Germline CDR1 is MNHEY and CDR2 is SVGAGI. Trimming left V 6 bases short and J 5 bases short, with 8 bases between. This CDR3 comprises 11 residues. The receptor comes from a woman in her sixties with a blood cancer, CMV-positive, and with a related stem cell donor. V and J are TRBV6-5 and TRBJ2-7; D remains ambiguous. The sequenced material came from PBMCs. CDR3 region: CASRTSDEQYF. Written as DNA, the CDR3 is TGTGCCAGCAGGACGAGCGACGAGCAGTACTTC.